The 20 T cell receptor beta chains reported below all come from one sample, sequenced in a study of cytomegalovirus exposure and HLA in healthy donors. The PCR was carried out with 60 Vbeta primers and 13 Jbeta primers. Sequenced by immunoSEQ multiplex PCR; TCRdb stores in-frame clones only, minus some. The sample lists a few hundred thousand clones; around 85% were seen once. What was sequenced was PBMCs. The origin of the receptors is a girl aged 2 to 10 in good health and CMV-seronegative.

V gene TRBV4-1 combines with J gene TRBJ1-5; 7 bases map to TRBD1. This CDR3 has 16 amino acids. V dropped 0 bases and J dropped 7; count of bases not matched to a gene: 9. Germline CDR1 and CDR2: MGHRA and YSYEKL. The chain's CDR3 is CASSQEYTGADQPQHF. In nucleotides, the CDR3 is TGCGCCAGCAGCCAAGAATACACAGGGGCTGACCAGCCCCAGCATTTT.

With regard to this clone: A junction boundary mismatches the germline segment, possibly from a read error. This chain links TRBV7-9 with TRBJ2-7; TRBD1 aligns across 8 bases. Germline CDR1 and CDR2: SEHNR and FQNEAQ (reference sequence). The CDR3 contains 13 residues. Here the CDR3 DNA reads TGTTCCAGCAGCGACAGGGGAATCTACGAGCAGTACTTC. Translation: CSSSDRGIYEQYF.

The gene calls are TRBV9 and TRBJ1-1, with D perhaps matching TRBD1 (6 bases). Trimming removed 0 bases at V and 4 bases at J, with 10 bases between. There are 14 residues in the CDR3. Germline CDR1 reads SGDLS; CDR2 reads YYNGEE. The DNA for the CDR3 is TGTGCCAGCAGCGTAGGGGTCAGGGGCACTGAAGCTTTCTTT. The encoded protein is CASSVGVRGTEAFF.

The CDR3, as DNA: TGTGCCAGCAGCCAGGGGGCGGGCAATCAGCCCCAGCATTTT. Translated, it gives CASSQGAGNQPQHF. The chain recombines TRBV6-5 with TRBJ1-5, with TRBD1 identical over 8 bases. Germline CDR1 MNHEY, CDR2 SVGAGI. The CDR3 runs 14 residues. V lost 6 bases to trimming and J lost 2 bases; unmatched junction nucleotides: 3.

This clone came up once. V and J are TRBV5-1 and TRBJ1-4; the D gene is possibly TRBD1 (6 bases). V was cut by 1 base and J by 7 bases, with 14 bases left in between. The CDR3 extends over 15 amino acids. Germline CDR1 SGHRS, CDR2 YFSETQ. The CDR3 coding sequence is TGCGCCAGCAGCTTGTGGGGGCGGGGGAGTGAAAAACTGTTTTTT. It specifies CASSLWGRGSEKLFF.

The chain recombines TRBV5-1 with TRBJ1-5, with no clear D. V was trimmed by 4 bases and J by 6 bases, leaving 14 bases between them. The CDR3 is made up of 14 amino acids. Germline V gives CDR1 SGHRS, CDR2 YFSETQ. The CDR3 DNA reads as TGCGCCAGCAGCACCACAGTAAGAAGTCAGCCCCAGCATTTT. This codes for CASSTTVRSQPQHF.

The V and J genes are TRBV25-1 and TRBJ2-2; D possibly corresponds to TRBD2 (6 bases). CDR3 length: 13 amino acids. V dropped 8 bases and J dropped 8 bases, with 15 bases sitting between them. CDR1 is MGHDK, CDR2 SYGVNS, per germline. CDR3 in amino acids: CASHWDCPGELFF. DNA of the CDR3: TGTGCCAGCCATTGGGACTGCCCAGGGGAGCTGTTTTTT.

This chain joins TRBV5-1 and TRBJ1-2; D remains unclear. V was clipped by 4 bases and J by 0 bases, with 10 bases between them. CDR3 length: 14 residues. Germline V CDR1 and CDR2: SGHRS, YFSETQ. Here the CDR3 reads CASSAIQPNYGYTF. The CDR3 DNA sequence: TGCGCCAGCAGCGCAATACAGCCTAACTATGGCTACACCTTC.

This clone was seen a single time. The chain is built from TRBV2 and TRBJ1-4, with unresolved D. V gave up 3 bases and J gave up 0 bases, with 11 bases separating them. Looked up from germline, CDR1 is SNHLY and CDR2 is FYNNEI. The CDR3 contains 16 residues. CDR3 loop: CASSEVLGATNEKLFF. The CDR3 DNA reads TGTGCCAGCAGTGAGGTATTAGGAGCAACTAATGAAAAACTGTTTTTT.

The rearrangement joins TRBV27 to TRBJ1-1; TRBD1 agrees at 7 bases. V dropped 10 bases and J dropped 1; count of bases not matched to a gene: 9. The CDR3 contains 14 residues. Germline values: CDR1 MNHEY, CDR2 SMNVEV (reference sequence). CDR3 sequence: CATKPGTANTEAFF. The CDR3 nucleotides read TGTGCCACCAAGCCCGGGACAGCGAACACTGAAGCTTTCTTT.

This clone was found a few times. This chain joins TRBV4-1 and TRBJ1-3, with D unclear. This CDR3 has 16 amino acids. The V end was cut by 3 bases, the J end by 5 bases, with 17 bases between. Germline CDR1 is MGHRA and CDR2 is YSYEKL. The CDR3 loop reads CASSHQRDSLRNTIYF. DNA for the CDR3: TGCGCCAGCAGCCACCAACGGGATAGCCTTCGAAACACCATATATTTT.

The V and J genes are TRBV27 and TRBJ1-5; D not resolved. V lost 7 bases and J 6 bases, leaving 10 bases between the germline ends. The CDR3 contains 12 residues. Germline V lookup: CDR1 MNHEY, CDR2 SMNVEV (reference sequence). DNA for the CDR3: TGTGCCAGCACCCACCCAGGTCAGCCCCAGCATTTT. This sequence encodes CASTHPGQPQHF.

The chain combines TRBV30 with TRBJ1-1; 7 positions match TRBD1. The J segment lost 6 bases and the V segment lost 5 bases, leaving 6 bases of the junction unmatched. This CDR3 spans 12 amino acids. Looked up from germline, CDR1 is GTSNPN and CDR2 is SVGIG (reference sequence). The CDR3 DNA follows: TGTGCCTGGGACAGGGAGAATCCTGAAGCTTTCTTT. Protein product: CAWDRENPEAFF.

The sample holds one count of this clone. The chain combines TRBV9 with TRBJ1-4; 11 bases fit TRBD1. The CDR3 contains 17 residues. The ends lost 3 bases at V and 6 bases at J; junction bases unmatched: 10. CDR1 and CDR2 (germline): SGDLS, YYNGEE. The CDR3 bases are TGTGCCAGCAGCGCCCGAGGACAGGGGGCACCATATGAAAAACTGTTTTTT. Encoded protein: CASSARGQGAPYEKLFF.

This chain uses TRBV27 with TRBJ2-2, with a tentative D call TRBD1 (6 bases). Germline values: CDR1 MNHEY, CDR2 SMNVEV (reference sequence). V lost 6 bases, J lost 6 bases, and 14 bases lay in between. The CDR3 spans 14 residues. CDR3 in DNA: TGTGCCAGCAGACAGGGTTCTGTCCCCGGGGAGCTGTTTTTT. Its protein product is CASRQGSVPGELFF.

CDR3 DNA: TGTGCCAGCAGCCCCTGGGCGCTAAACACTGAAGCTTTCTTT. It is translated as CASSPWALNTEAFF. The chain is built from TRBV7-2 and TRBJ1-1, with no clear D. The CDR3 covers 14 residues. CDR1 SGHTA and CDR2 FQGNSA come from the germline V gene. With 5 bases removed from V and 2 bases from J, the gap between germline ends came to 12 bases.

This rearrangement joins TRBV6-5 to TRBJ2-1; 8 bases agree with TRBD1. CDR1 and CDR2 from the germline V gene are MNHEY and SVGAGI. V dropped 6 bases and J dropped 2; count of bases not matched to a gene: 6. The CDR3 is 15 residues long. The CDR3 sequence is CASRPTGGAYNEQFF. The CDR3 DNA reads TGTGCCAGCAGACCCACAGGGGGAGCCTACAATGAGCAGTTCTTC.

This chain links TRBV4-1 with TRBJ2-6; the match to TRBD1 covers 7 bases. The J segment lost 2 bases and the V segment lost 6 bases, leaving 4 bases of the junction unmatched. This CDR3 is built from 15 residues. The germline V gene encodes CDR1 MGHRA and CDR2 YSYEKL. The CDR3: CASSQTGAGANVLTF. The CDR3 nucleotides are TGCGCCAGCAGTCAAACAGGGGCTGGGGCCAACGTCCTGACTTTC.

This chain joins TRBV6-1 and TRBJ1-5, with TRBD1 as a possible D gene (6 bases). The germline gives CDR1 MNHNS, CDR2 SASEGT. The CDR3 covers 15 residues. With 2 bases removed from V and 0 bases from J, the gap between germline ends came to 8 bases. Written as DNA, the CDR3 is TGTGCCAGCAGTGAAACAGGGTTTAGCAATCAGCCCCAGCATTTT. As protein: CASSETGFSNQPQHF.

The chain employs TRBV29-1 and TRBJ2-1; 8 nucleotides agree with TRBD2. The CDR3 runs 15 residues. Per germline, CDR1 SQVTM and CDR2 ANQGSEA. With 5 bases clipped from V and 5 bases from J, the junction kept 11 bases outside the gene matches. The CDR3 DNA is TGCAGCGTTAGGATTTTGACGGGAGGGAACAATGAGCAGTTCTTC. Its translation is CSVRILTGGNNEQFF.